The count of the clone carrying this TCR beta chain is one. Its cognate antigen is unknown. The data were produced by immunoSEQ multiplex PCR, yet TCRdb's version contains in-frame clones alone and is incomplete. Among about 110,000 clones listed, approximately 90% were seen once. Germline CDR1 and CDR2: LNHDA and SQIVND (reference sequence). This CDR3 is built from 14 residues. V lost 5 bases and J lost 0, with 8 bases in between. The data derive from a study of T cell responses to AZD1222 COVID-19 vaccine. General study results and limits: Receipt of two AZD1222 doses was followed by a rise in Spike-specific TCR breadth and depth.

The specimen was peripheral blood, collected on day 0 of AZD1222 vaccination. This clonotype was obtained from an adult in good health. The chain links TRBV19 to TRBJ2-1; D is unclear. The chain's CDR3 is CASSPEHSYNEQFF. DNA of the CDR3: TGTGCCAGTAGTCCGGAGCACTCCTACAATGAGCAGTTCTTC. The variable domain in full, completed from reference TRBV19 and TRBJ2-1, reads DGGITQSPKYLFRKEGQNVTLSCEQNLNHDAMYWYRQDPGQGLRLIYYSQIVNDFQKGDIAEGYSVSREKKESFPLTVTSAQKNPTAFYLCASSPEHSYNEQFFGPGTRLTVL.